This T cell receptor beta chain was captured in a study of cytomegalovirus exposure and HLA in healthy donors. Study-level results: Another analysis was done later, and it associated 15,000 to 20,000 TCR beta sequences with HLA alleles at 0.05 false discovery rate. Researchers reported in a later analysis that a missense DCLRE1C variant was tied to TCR beta V- and J-gene trimming.

This clone showed up just a few times. What it binds is not known. Amplification used 60 Vbeta primers and 13 Jbeta primers. TCRdb's table, derived via immunoSEQ multiplex PCR, lists solely in-frame clones and lacks some. The sample holds some 150,000 clones, approximately 79% seen once. The germline CDR1 and CDR2 sequences are MDHEN and SYDVKM. V lost 3 bases to trimming and J lost 11 bases; unmatched junction nucleotides: 11. This CDR3 has 15 amino acids. What was sequenced was PBMCs. The V call is TRBV28, the J call TRBJ2-5; 11 bases align to TRBD1. The sequence derives from a man in his fifties or sixties in good health and CMV-seronegative. The CDR3 bases are TGTGCCAGCAGTTTTGGGGACAGGGGGTTTGGCGGGCAGTACTTC. Translation: CASSFGDRGFGGQYF. The full variable domain, its missing parts supplied by reference TRBV28 and TRBJ2-5, is DVKVTQSSRYLVKRTGEKVFLECVQDMDHENMFWYRQDPGLGLRLIYFSYDVKMKEKGDIPEGYSVSREKKERFSLILESASTNQTSMYLCASSFGDRGFGGQYFGPGTRLLVL.